This TCR beta chain was sequenced during a study of T-cell memory formation after mild COVID-19. This clonotype was found a few times. TCRdb recomputed calls from the 5' RACE reads with MiXCR, one row per CDR3 protein. This table has roughly 160,000 distinct CDR3 sequences, roughly 12% appearing once. The CDR3 is made up of 16 amino acids. Trimming stripped 3 bases from V and 4 bases from J, with 16 bases between. Looked up from germline, CDR1 is MGHRA and CDR2 is YSYEKL. The receptor was isolated from a man aged 18 to 30 who had mild COVID-19 (a few samples of this study predate the infection). Cell type and time point are not known. Sequenced material: PBMCs or a T cell subset sorted from them (not recorded which). This chain uses TRBV4-1 with TRBJ2-1; D may be TRBD1 or TRBD2 (5 bases each). The DNA for the CDR3 is TGCGCCAGCAGCCAGCCCGGGACGAGGGTTTACAATGAGCAGTTCTTC. Amino acid sequence: CASSQPGTRVYNEQFF.